These 32 T cell receptor beta chains originate from one sample sequenced in a study of T cell responses to AZD1222 COVID-19 vaccine. TCRdb's copy holds only in-frame clones and misses some; the assay was immunoSEQ multiplex PCR. Counted here are 100,000 to 150,000 clones, around 91% occurring once; the ten biggest clones make up about 4.5%. The input for sequencing was peripheral blood, taken on day 0 of MenACWY control vaccination. The receptor set was obtained from an adult in good health.

This chain uses TRBV4-2 with TRBJ2-2; D remains ambiguous. The V gene's germline CDR1 is LGHNA and CDR2 YNFKEQ. Trimming pared 6 bases from V and 6 bases from J, leaving 20 bases between. CDR3 length: 16 residues. The CDR3 spells CASRSRATGFAGELFF. The CDR3 coding sequence is TGTGCCAGCAGAAGCCGGGCCACTGGATTTGCCGGGGAGCTGTTTTTT.

The chain employs TRBV29-1 and TRBJ1-2; tentatively, D is TRBD1 (6 bases). The V end was cut by 1 base, the J end by 8 bases, with 14 bases between. The CDR3 runs 13 residues. Looked up from germline, CDR1 is SQVTM and CDR2 is ANQGSEA. This chain's CDR3 is CSVEVQGTGGYTF. The CDR3 DNA reads TGCAGCGTTGAAGTACAGGGAACAGGCGGCTACACCTTC.

This clone came up once. This sequence joins TRBV10-1 and TRBJ2-2; 9 bases agree with TRBD1. Unmatched junction bases numbered 1, after V lost 7 bases and J lost 4 bases. Germline V gives CDR1 WNHNN, CDR2 SYGVQD (reference sequence). The CDR3 covers 13 residues. CDR3 DNA sequence: TGCGCCAGCAAGGACAGGGGCACCGGGGAGCTGTTTTTT. This codes for CASKDRGTGELFF.

The CDR3 nucleotides are TGTGCCAGCAGTTTGGTCAATGAGCAGTTCTTC. The encoded protein is CASSLVNEQFF. The chain is built from TRBV12-3 or TRBV12-4 and TRBJ2-1; D gene ambiguous. V lost 3 bases and J lost 6, with 3 bases in between. The CDR3 length is 11 residues.

The chain is built from TRBV28 and TRBJ2-7, with D possibly called TRBD1 or TRBD2 (6 bases each). Trimming removed 2 bases from V and 0 bases from J, with 14 bases in between. The germline CDR1 and CDR2 sequences are MDHEN and SYDVKM. The CDR3 has 16 amino acids. The CDR3 loop reads CASSLTRGALSYEQYF. Here the CDR3 DNA reads TGTGCCAGCAGTTTAACAAGGGGGGCCCTCTCCTACGAGCAGTACTTC.

The rearrangement links TRBV5-1 to TRBJ1-1; a possible D gene is TRBD1 (6 bases). Trimming took 4 bases from V and 0 from J, leaving 13 bases between them. The CDR3 has 15 amino acids. Germline V lookup: CDR1 SGHRS, CDR2 YFSETQ. DNA for the CDR3: TGCGCCAGCAGCATGACAGGAGGGATGAACACTGAAGCTTTCTTT. It codes for CASSMTGGMNTEAFF. The full variable domain, its missing parts supplied by reference TRBV5-1 and TRBJ1-1, is KAGVTQTPRYLIKTRGQQVTLSCSPISGHRSVSWYQQTPGQGLQFLFEYFSETQRNKGNFPGRFSGRQFSNSRSEMNVSTLELGDSALYLCASSMTGGMNTEAFFGQGTRLTVV.

The chain employs TRBV5-5 and TRBJ2-1; 9 positions agree with TRBD2. Germline-derived CDR1 and CDR2 are SGHKS and YYEKEE (reference sequence). CDR3 length equals 17 residues. V lost 0 bases and J lost 2; bases outside the gene matches: 6. Written as DNA, the CDR3 is TGTGCCAGCAGCTTGGATGTAGGCGGGGGGGCCTACAATGAGCAGTTCTTC. Amino acid sequence: CASSLDVGGGAYNEQFF.

V is TRBV14 and J is TRBJ1-2; D is perhaps TRBD1 (6 bases). The germline CDR1 and CDR2 sequences are SGHDN and FVKESK. This CDR3 region has 13 residues. The V end lost 6 bases, the J end lost 5 bases, and 13 bases lay between the germline ends. CDR3 protein: CASSSRTVYGYTF. The DNA for the CDR3 is TGTGCCAGCAGTTCAAGGACAGTTTATGGCTACACCTTC.

V gene TRBV7-9 combines with J gene TRBJ2-7, with D maybe TRBD2 (6 bases). The CDR3 is made up of 12 amino acids. V was shortened by 2 bases and J by 4 bases, with 6 bases between the two germline ends. CDR1 is SEHNR and CDR2 is FQNEAQ in the germline V gene (reference sequence). CDR3 nucleotides: TGTGCCAGCAGCTTACGGGGGTACGAGCAGTACTTC. Protein product: CASSLRGYEQYF.

The chain links TRBV5-8 to TRBJ1-6; TRBD1 aligns across 7 bases. The CDR3 runs to 16 residues. Losses at the gene ends were 6 bases for V and 9 bases for J; bases not matched to a gene: 15. Germline CDR1 reads SGHTS; CDR2 reads YDEGEE. CDR3 region: CASTYWTGARFSPLHF. CDR3 DNA sequence: TGTGCCAGCACCTATTGGACAGGCGCTCGATTTTCACCCCTCCACTTT.

The rearrangement links TRBV18 to TRBJ2-7; 9 nucleotides line up with TRBD1. The CDR3 is 12 residues long. V lost 5 bases to trimming and J lost 7 bases; unmatched junction nucleotides: 3. Germline values: CDR1 KGHSH, CDR2 LQKENI. The CDR3 nucleotides are TGTGCCAGCTCAGGGGACAGGGTGGAGCAGTACGTC. This encodes CASSGDRVEQYV.

This rearrangement joins TRBV18 to TRBJ2-5; no reliable D call. The CDR3 contains 13 residues. Germline values: CDR1 KGHSH, CDR2 LQKENI. The germline V and J ends were trimmed by 2 bases and 5 bases, with 9 bases remaining between them. CDR3 coding DNA: TGTGCCAGCTCACCAGGGTTGGGGGAGACCCAGTACTTC. Its translation is CASSPGLGETQYF.

V usage is TRBV7-8 and J usage is TRBJ2-1, with 8 nucleotides matching TRBD2. Per germline, CDR1 SGHVS and CDR2 FQNEAQ. The CDR3 is made up of 16 amino acids. Losses at the gene ends were 1 base for V and 7 bases for J; bases not matched to a gene: 9. The CDR3 DNA reads TGTGCCAGCAGCTTAGATCTTTTCGGGGGGGCGAATGAGCAGTTCTTC. This codes for CASSLDLFGGANEQFF.

The rearrangement links TRBV9 to TRBJ1-2; TRBD1 matches at 8 bases. J gave up 6 bases and V 4 bases, and 8 bases lay outside the gene matches. Germline CDR1 and CDR2: SGDLS and YYNGEE. This CDR3 region has 14 residues. The CDR3 reads CASSPRTGRDGYTF. The CDR3 bases are TGTGCCAGCAGCCCCCGGACAGGGAGGGATGGCTACACCTTC.

The CDR3: CASSVMGTGNSPLHF. The CDR3 DNA reads TGTGCCAGCAGCGTAATGGGAACTGGGAATTCACCCCTCCACTTT. The chain carries TRBV9 and TRBJ1-6, with D hard to call. CDR3 size: 15 residues. Germline-derived CDR1 and CDR2 are SGDLS and YYNGEE. Trimming shortened V by 1 base and J by 7 bases, and 12 bases separated the two germline ends. The full variable domain, its missing parts supplied by reference TRBV9 and TRBJ1-6, is DSGVTQTPKHLITATGQRVTLRCSPRSGDLSVYWYQQSLDQGLQFLIQYYNGEERAKGNILERFSAQQFPDLHSELNLSSLELGDSALYFCASSVMGTGNSPLHFGNGTRLTVT.

Turning to this clone: Since no conserved phenylalanine or tryptophan closes the CDR3, a read error is the likely cause. No DNA is shown, since the ends of the CDR3 on it are uncertain; the CDR3 is the one TCRdb lists. V usage is TRBV3-1 (or the pseudogene TRBV3-2) and J usage is TRBJ2-7; the DNA was not compared with TRBD2, the D call given in the table. Per germline, CDR1 LGHDT and CDR2 YNNKEL (reference sequence). The CDR3 length equals 11 residues, ends included. CDR3 in amino acids: CASSYRDSYIL.

The chain carries TRBV12-3 or TRBV12-4 and TRBJ2-7; no clear D. The CDR3 is 11 amino acids. V lost 6 bases and J 1 base, leaving 4 bases between the germline ends. CDR3 sequence reads: CASSHSYEQYF. CDR3 DNA sequence: TGTGCCAGCAGCCATTCCTACGAGCAGTACTTC.

The V and J genes are TRBV5-1 and TRBJ2-4; D remains unclear. V lost 4 bases to trimming and J lost 7 bases, with 15 bases between them. This CDR3 is 14 amino acids long. CDR1 is SGHRS and CDR2 is YFSETQ in the germline V gene. This CDR3 is CASSPLDAENIQYF. For the CDR3, the DNA is TGCGCCAGCAGCCCGCTCGACGCCGAGAACATTCAGTACTTC.

CDR3 bases: TGTGCCAGCAGCCCCTGGGACAGCGCGTCCTACACCTTC. As protein: CASSPWDSASYTF. The genes are TRBV5-4 and TRBJ1-2, with 7 bases lining up with TRBD1. The CDR3 runs to 13 residues. J lost 10 bases, V lost 4 bases, and 10 bases had no gene match. Germline assignment: CDR1 SGHNT and CDR2 YYREEE (reference sequence).

The CDR3, as DNA: TGTGCCAGCAGTTCCTACAGGGGGCGGGAGACAGATACGCAGTATTTT. It yields the protein CASSSYRGRETDTQYF. The V call is TRBV27, the J call TRBJ2-3, with 9 bases aligning to TRBD1. The CDR3 runs 16 residues. The germline CDR1 and CDR2 sequences are MNHEY and SMNVEV (reference sequence). Trimming took 4 bases from V and 3 from J; bases not matched to a gene: 8.

V usage is TRBV7-8 and J usage is TRBJ2-6; TRBD1 matches 10 bases. V lost 5 bases to trimming and J lost 1 base; unmatched junction nucleotides: 8. Germline loops: CDR1 SGHVS, CDR2 FQNEAQ. CDR3 length equals 18 residues. CDR3 sequence reads: CASSAPRDRGSGANVLTF. The CDR3 DNA follows: TGTGCCAGCAGCGCGCCGCGGGACAGGGGATCTGGGGCCAACGTCCTGACTTTC.

The chain combines TRBV7-3 with TRBJ2-6; D may be TRBD1 (6 bases). CDR3 size: 17 residues. V was pared by 5 bases and J by 3 bases, with 17 bases between. CDR1 and CDR2 from the germline V gene are SGHTA and FQGTGA. The CDR3 DNA reads TGTGCCAGCAGCCCTCGACAGGTTTCTTTTGGGGCCAACGTCCTGACTTTC. Encoded protein: CASSPRQVSFGANVLTF.

This clone was recorded once. V and J are TRBV7-6 and TRBJ2-3; D remains ambiguous. The V end lost 5 bases, the J end lost 6 bases, and 9 bases lay between the germline ends. CDR1 SGHVS and CDR2 FNYEAQ come from the germline V gene. The CDR3 length is 12 residues. CDR3 DNA: TGTGCCAGCAGCCTGAGCGTGGATACGCAGTATTTT. The encoded protein is CASSLSVDTQYF.

The J gene is TRBJ2-3, the V gene TRBV4-1; D may correspond to TRBD1 or TRBD2 (5 bases each). V shed 9 bases and J shed 2 bases, with 15 bases lying between them. There are 14 residues in the CDR3. CDR1 is MGHRA and CDR2 is YSYEKL in the germline V gene. This chain's CDR3 is CASKLGPPTDTQYF. The CDR3 DNA sequence: TGCGCCAGTAAACTGGGACCCCCCACAGATACGCAGTATTTT.

The gene calls are TRBV28 and TRBJ2-4; unclear D gene. In germline, CDR1 is MDHEN, CDR2 SYDVKM. Trimming shortened V by 1 base and J by 1 base, and 14 bases separated the two germline ends. The length of the CDR3 is 17 residues. As DNA, the CDR3 is TGTGCCAGCAGTTTATCAATAACAGAATCTGCCAAAAACATTCAGTACTTC. Translating it yields CASSLSITESAKNIQYF.

The chain is built from TRBV27 and TRBJ2-1, with 12 bases lining up with TRBD2. Trimming at V came to 4 bases and at J to 4 bases, leaving 5 bases not matched to a gene. This CDR3 is built from 16 residues. Germline V gene data show CDR1 as MNHEY and CDR2 as SMNVEV (reference sequence). CDR3 nucleotides: TGTGCCAGCAGTTCCCTAGCGGGAGGGCCTTACAATGAGCAGTTCTTC. It is translated as CASSSLAGGPYNEQFF.

This chain uses TRBV11-2 with TRBJ2-5; 7 bases match TRBD2. Germline V gene lookup returns CDR1 SGHAT and CDR2 FQNNGV. Germline trimming cut 1 base from V and 2 bases from J; bases unmatched to any gene: 4. This CDR3 is built from 15 residues. The CDR3 sequence is CASSLVTSPQETQYF. CDR3 coding DNA: TGTGCCAGCAGCTTAGTGACTAGCCCTCAAGAGACCCAGTACTTC.

The CDR3: CASSSRRPGLAGVGEQFF. The CDR3 DNA is TGTGCCAGCAGCTCACGCCGGCCCGGGCTAGCGGGAGTAGGGGAGCAGTTCTTC. This chain connects TRBV7-3 to TRBJ2-1; 10 positions agree with TRBD2. The V segment lost 4 bases and the J segment 10 bases; nucleotides outside the gene matches: 19. Germline values: CDR1 SGHTA, CDR2 FQGTGA. The CDR3 spans 18 residues.

V and J are TRBV15 and TRBJ2-2; 8 bases fit TRBD1. The germline V gene has CDR1 LNHNV and CDR2 YYDKDF (reference sequence). The CDR3 has 17 residues. Losses at the gene ends were 3 bases for V and 5 bases for J; bases not matched to a gene: 11. CDR3 in DNA: TGTGCCACCAGCAGCGGCACCGGACAGGGCTTGACCGGGGAGCTGTTTTTT. Amino acid sequence: CATSSGTGQGLTGELFF.

The chain links TRBV3-1 (or the pseudogene TRBV3-2) to TRBJ2-1, with 7 bases identical to TRBD2. V was clipped by 1 base and J by 9 bases; unmatched bases: 15. Per germline, CDR1 LGHDT and CDR2 YNNKEL (reference sequence). CDR3 length: 17 residues. CDR3 sequence reads: CASSQVGLMAGVGEQFF. The CDR3 nucleotides read TGTGCCAGCAGCCAAGTTGGGCTCATGGCGGGAGTCGGTGAGCAGTTCTTC.

V gene TRBV5-4 combines with J gene TRBJ2-2; no clear D gene. The CDR3 contains 14 residues. Trimming pared 1 base from V and 0 bases from J, leaving 4 bases between. Germline assignment: CDR1 SGHNT and CDR2 YYREEE (reference sequence). The CDR3 DNA follows: TGTGCCAGCAGCTTGTGGCCGAACACCGGGGAGCTGTTTTTT. Its protein product is CASSLWPNTGELFF.

The rearrangement uses TRBV7-9 and TRBJ2-5; D could derive from TRBD1 or TRBD2 (5 bases each). The CDR3 spans 16 residues. CDR1 is SEHNR and CDR2 is FQNEAQ in the germline V gene (reference sequence). Trimming left V 5 bases short and J 5 bases short, with 21 bases between. The CDR3 region is CASSRDGRIFLETQYF. CDR3 coding DNA: TGTGCCAGCAGCCGGGACGGACGAATTTTCTTGGAGACCCAGTACTTC. Looking up the rest from reference TRBV7-9 and TRBJ2-5 gives the full variable domain: DTGVSQNPRHKITKRGQNVTFRCDPISEHNRLYWYRQTLGQGPEFLTYFQNEAQLEKSRLLSDRFSAERPKGSFSTLEIQRTEQGDSAMYLCASSRDGRIFLETQYFGPGTRLLVL.